This T cell receptor (beta chain) stems from a study of blood T cell repertoires in COVID-19. For the study at large: Samples of COVID-19 (acute and convalescent) were obtained from the United States, Italy and Spain.

The repertoire was sequenced with immunoSEQ multiplex PCR; TCRdb's copy has only in-frame clones and lacks some. The table records 150,000 or so clones, around 80% of them present only once. Enrolled through a virtual design, the participants were between roughly 18 and 100 years of age and came from 24 US areas. CDR1 is SGHRS and CDR2 is YFSETQ in the germline V gene. V was clipped by 3 bases and J by 4 bases; unmatched bases: 8. The CDR3 covers 15 residues. The receptor comes from a man in his forties or fifties who had recovered from COVID-19. This chain connects TRBV5-1 to TRBJ1-2; 8 positions agree with TRBD1. The sequencing input was PBMCs or T cells enriched from blood (not recorded which). CDR3: CASSSGDRTFYGYTF. The CDR3, as DNA: TGCGCCAGCAGCTCGGGGGACAGGACGTTCTATGGCTACACCTTC.